Listed below are T cell receptor beta chains from one sample, sequenced in a study of blood T cell repertoires in COVID-19. Using immunoSEQ multiplex PCR, the repertoire was profiled, and TCRdb retains in-frame clones only, with some absent. The repertoire has under 150,000 clones, over 80% of them found once; the top ten carry roughly 6.4%. Specimen: PBMCs or T cells enriched from blood (not recorded which). The receptor set was obtained from a woman aged 40 to 55 who had recovered from COVID-19. Each CDR3 is given with its conserved first and last residue.

v_call: TRBV3-1/TRBV3-2
j_call: TRBJ1-2
cdr3_aa: CASSDRDYGYTF

v_call: TRBV29-1
j_call: TRBJ2-1
cdr3_aa: CSVGSDRVSYNEQFF

v_call: TRBV27
j_call: TRBJ2-1
cdr3_aa: CASSSHPPAHEQFF

v_call: TRBV10-2
j_call: TRBJ2-7
cdr3_aa: CASSPGLTYEQYF

v_call: TRBV4-1
j_call: TRBJ2-1
cdr3_aa: CASSQDRRSSYNEQFF

v_call: TRBV29-1
j_call: TRBJ1-1
cdr3_aa: CSAWGGEPEAFF

v_call: TRBV6-5
j_call: TRBJ1-1
cdr3_aa: CASSYSGAGNTEAFF

v_call: TRBV2
j_call: TRBJ1-1
cdr3_aa: CASKLQQANTEAFF

v_call: TRBV6-5
j_call: TRBJ2-7
cdr3_aa: CASMESNYEQYF

v_call: TRBV6-5
j_call: TRBJ1-1
cdr3_aa: CASSSPRAGVNTEAFF

v_call: TRBV19
j_call: TRBJ1-2
cdr3_aa: CASSYRASPTDYGYTF

v_call: TRBV4-1
j_call: TRBJ1-4
cdr3_aa: CASSPVDRREKLFF

v_call: TRBV6-5
j_call: TRBJ1-2
cdr3_aa: CASSYSPWTGDYGYTF

v_call: TRBV6-5
j_call: TRBJ2-2
cdr3_aa: CASSYSASGRTGELFF

v_call: TRBV3-1/TRBV3-2
j_call: TRBJ1-5
cdr3_aa: CASSQVAPQAGSNQPQHF

v_call: TRBV5-5
j_call: TRBJ2-4
cdr3_aa: CASSLERTLAKNIQYF

v_call: TRBV11-2
j_call: TRBJ2-3
cdr3_aa: CASSSTSVTGGQTDTQYF

v_call: TRBV6-5
j_call: TRBJ1-1
cdr3_aa: CASGPRGTEAFF

v_call: TRBV25-1
j_call: TRBJ1-1
cdr3_aa: CASRNGGTRNTEAFF

v_call: TRBV28
j_call: TRBJ2-7
cdr3_aa: CASSPRGPSYEQYF

v_call: TRBV5-6
j_call: TRBJ1-2
cdr3_aa: CASRPGGAGGYTF

v_call: TRBV5-1
j_call: TRBJ1-6
cdr3_aa: CASSLGPGEGSPLHF

v_call: TRBV5-1
j_call: TRBJ1-3
cdr3_aa: CASSLALGGGASGNTIYF

v_call: TRBV2
j_call: TRBJ1-1
cdr3_aa: CASSAPARGNTEAFF

v_call: TRBV15
j_call: TRBJ2-5
cdr3_aa: CATSRAPGETQYF

v_call: TRBV2
j_call: TRBJ1-1
cdr3_aa: CASKGGDRGLVNTEAFF

v_call: TRBV19
j_call: TRBJ1-1
cdr3_aa: CASNDRGRTEAFF

v_call: TRBV9
j_call: TRBJ1-2
cdr3_aa: CASSVGGSTVGYTF

v_call: TRBV4-2
j_call: TRBJ1-1
cdr3_aa: CASSQAGRDGNTEAFF

v_call: TRBV5-6
j_call: TRBJ2-3
cdr3_aa: CASSLPTGGTDTQYF

v_call: TRBV4-1
j_call: TRBJ1-5
cdr3_aa: CASSQDKGDSQPQHF

v_call: TRBV5-4
j_call: TRBJ2-5
cdr3_aa: CASSPKAGEKETQYF

v_call: TRBV6-5
j_call: TRBJ1-1
cdr3_aa: CASSLTESTEAFF